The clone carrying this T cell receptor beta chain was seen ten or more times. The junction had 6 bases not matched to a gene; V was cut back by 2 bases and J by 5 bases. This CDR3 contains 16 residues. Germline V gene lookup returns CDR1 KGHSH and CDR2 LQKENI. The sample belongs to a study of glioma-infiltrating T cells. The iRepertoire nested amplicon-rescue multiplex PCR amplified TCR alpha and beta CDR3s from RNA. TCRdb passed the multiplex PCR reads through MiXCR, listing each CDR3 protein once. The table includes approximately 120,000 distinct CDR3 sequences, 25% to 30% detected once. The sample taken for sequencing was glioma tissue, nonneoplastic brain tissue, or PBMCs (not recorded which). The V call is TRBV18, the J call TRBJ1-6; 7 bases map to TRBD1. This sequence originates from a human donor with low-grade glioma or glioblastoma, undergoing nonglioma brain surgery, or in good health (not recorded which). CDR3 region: CASSPTGTAHNSPLHF. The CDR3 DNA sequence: TGTGCCAGCTCACCAACAGGGACAGCACATAATTCACCCCTCCACTTT.